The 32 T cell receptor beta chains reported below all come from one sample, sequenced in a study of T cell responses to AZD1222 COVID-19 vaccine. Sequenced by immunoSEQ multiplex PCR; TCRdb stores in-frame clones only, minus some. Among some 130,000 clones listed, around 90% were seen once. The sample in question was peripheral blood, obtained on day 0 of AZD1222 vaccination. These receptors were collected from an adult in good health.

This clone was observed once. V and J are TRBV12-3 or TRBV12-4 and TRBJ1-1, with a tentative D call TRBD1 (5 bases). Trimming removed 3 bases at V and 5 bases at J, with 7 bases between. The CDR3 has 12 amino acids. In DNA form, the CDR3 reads TGTGCCAGCAGTTTGGGACGGACTGAAGCTTTCTTT. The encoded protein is CASSLGRTEAFF.

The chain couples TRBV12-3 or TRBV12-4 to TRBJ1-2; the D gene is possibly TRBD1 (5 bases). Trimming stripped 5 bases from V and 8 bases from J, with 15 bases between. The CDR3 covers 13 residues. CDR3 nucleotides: TGTGCCAGCAGTATAACACAAGGGGTGGGCTACACCTTC. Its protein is CASSITQGVGYTF.

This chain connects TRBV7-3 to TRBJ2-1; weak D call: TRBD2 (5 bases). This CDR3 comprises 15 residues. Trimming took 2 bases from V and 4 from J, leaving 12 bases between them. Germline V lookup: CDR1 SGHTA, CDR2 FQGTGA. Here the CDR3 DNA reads TGTGCCAGCAGCTTAGATCTCGCGGGTTACAATGAGCAGTTCTTC. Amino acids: CASSLDLAGYNEQFF. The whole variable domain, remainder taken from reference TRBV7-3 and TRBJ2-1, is GAGVSQTPSNKVTEKGKYVELRCDPISGHTALYWYRQSLGQGPEFLIYFQGTGAADDSGLPNDRFFAVRPEGSVSTLKIQRTERGDSAVYLCASSLDLAGYNEQFFGPGTRLTVL.

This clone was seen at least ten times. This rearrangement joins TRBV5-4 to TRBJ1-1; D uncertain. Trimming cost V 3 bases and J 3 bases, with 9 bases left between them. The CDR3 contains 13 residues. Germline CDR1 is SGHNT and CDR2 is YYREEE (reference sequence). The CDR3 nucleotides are TGTGCCAGCAGCTCATGGGCCGACACTGAAGCTTTCTTT. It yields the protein CASSSWADTEAFF.

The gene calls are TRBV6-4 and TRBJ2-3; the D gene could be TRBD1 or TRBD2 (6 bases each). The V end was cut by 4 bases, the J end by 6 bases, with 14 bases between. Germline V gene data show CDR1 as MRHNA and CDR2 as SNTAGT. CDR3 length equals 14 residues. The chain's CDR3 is CASSVGGAPDTQYF. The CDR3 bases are TGTGCCAGCAGTGTCGGGGGCGCCCCCGATACGCAGTATTTT.

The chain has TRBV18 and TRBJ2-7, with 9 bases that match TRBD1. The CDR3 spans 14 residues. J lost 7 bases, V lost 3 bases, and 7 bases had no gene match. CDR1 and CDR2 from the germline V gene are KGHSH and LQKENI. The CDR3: CASSPGQGLREQYF. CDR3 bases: TGTGCCAGCTCACCGGGACAGGGATTACGGGAGCAGTACTTC.

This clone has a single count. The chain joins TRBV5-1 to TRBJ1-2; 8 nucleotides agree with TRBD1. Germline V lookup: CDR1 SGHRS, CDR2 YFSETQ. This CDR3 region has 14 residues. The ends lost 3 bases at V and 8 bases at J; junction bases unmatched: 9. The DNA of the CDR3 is TGCGCCAGCAGCTCCAGACAGGGGAGTTTAGGCTACACCTTC. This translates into CASSSRQGSLGYTF.

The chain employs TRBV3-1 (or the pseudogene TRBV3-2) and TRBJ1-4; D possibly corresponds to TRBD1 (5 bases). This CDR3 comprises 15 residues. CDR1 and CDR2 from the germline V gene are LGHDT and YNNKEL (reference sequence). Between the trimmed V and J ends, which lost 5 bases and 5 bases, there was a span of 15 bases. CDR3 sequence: CASSDQGVENEKLFF. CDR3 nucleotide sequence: TGTGCCAGCAGCGACCAGGGTGTGGAAAATGAAAAACTGTTTTTT.

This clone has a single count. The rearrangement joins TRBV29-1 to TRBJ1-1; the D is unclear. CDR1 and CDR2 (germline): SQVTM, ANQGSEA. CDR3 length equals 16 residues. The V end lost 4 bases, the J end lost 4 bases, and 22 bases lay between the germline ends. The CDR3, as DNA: TGCAGCGTTGGATTCGGGCGAGCGGATTTCAGCACTGAAGCTTTCTTT. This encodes CSVGFGRADFSTEAFF.

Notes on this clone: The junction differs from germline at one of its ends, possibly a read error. The CDR3 here is CSARDGRARGF. The CDR3 DNA follows: TGCAGTGCTAGAGATGGCAGGGCCCGCGGCTTC. The chain uses TRBV20-1 and TRBJ2-7, with D possibly TRBD1 on 5 matching bases. The CDR3 sequence is 11 residues long. The V gene's germline CDR1 is DFQATT and CDR2 SNEGSKA (reference sequence).

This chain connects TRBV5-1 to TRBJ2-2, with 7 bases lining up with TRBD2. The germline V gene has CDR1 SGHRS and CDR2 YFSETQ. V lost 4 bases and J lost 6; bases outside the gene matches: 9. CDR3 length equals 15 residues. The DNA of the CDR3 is TGCGCCAGCAGCGAGGGTTTGCGGGGGTCCGGGGAGCTGTTTTTT. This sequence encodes CASSEGLRGSGELFF.

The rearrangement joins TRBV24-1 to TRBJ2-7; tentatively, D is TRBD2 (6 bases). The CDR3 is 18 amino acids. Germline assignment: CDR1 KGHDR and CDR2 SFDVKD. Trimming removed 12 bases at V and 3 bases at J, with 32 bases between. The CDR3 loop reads CAPAGESARTGGNYEQYF. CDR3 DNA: TGTGCCCCCGCCGGGGAATCAGCCAGGACTGGGGGGAACTACGAGCAGTACTTC.

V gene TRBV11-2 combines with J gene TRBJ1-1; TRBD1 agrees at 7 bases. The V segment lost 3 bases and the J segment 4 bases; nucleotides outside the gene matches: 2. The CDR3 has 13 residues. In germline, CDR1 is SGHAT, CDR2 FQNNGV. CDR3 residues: CASSLYRGTEAFF. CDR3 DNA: TGTGCCAGCAGCTTGTACAGGGGCACTGAAGCTTTCTTT.

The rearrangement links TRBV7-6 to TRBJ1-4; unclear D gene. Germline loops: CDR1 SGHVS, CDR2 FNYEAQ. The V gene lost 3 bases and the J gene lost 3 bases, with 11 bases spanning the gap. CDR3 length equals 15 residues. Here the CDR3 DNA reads TGTGCCAGCAGCTTTTACAAGCCCCCTAATGAAAAACTGTTTTTT. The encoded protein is CASSFYKPPNEKLFF.

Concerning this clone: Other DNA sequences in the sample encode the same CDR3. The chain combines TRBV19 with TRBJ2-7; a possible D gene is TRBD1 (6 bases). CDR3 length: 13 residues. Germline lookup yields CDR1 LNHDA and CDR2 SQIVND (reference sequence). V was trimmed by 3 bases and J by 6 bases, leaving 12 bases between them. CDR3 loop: CASSMGTGSEQYF. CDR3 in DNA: TGTGCCAGTAGTATGGGAACAGGGTCCGAGCAGTACTTC. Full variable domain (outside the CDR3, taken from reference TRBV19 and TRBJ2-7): DGGITQSPKYLFRKEGQNVTLSCEQNLNHDAMYWYRQDPGQGLRLIYYSQIVNDFQKGDIAEGYSVSREKKESFPLTVTSAQKNPTAFYLCASSMGTGSEQYFGPGTRLTVT.

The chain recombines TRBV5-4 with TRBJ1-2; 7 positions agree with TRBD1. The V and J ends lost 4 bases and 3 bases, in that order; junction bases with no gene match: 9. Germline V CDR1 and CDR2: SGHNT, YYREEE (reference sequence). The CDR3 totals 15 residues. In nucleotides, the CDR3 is TGTGCCAGCAGCCCAGACAGGGTACGTCACTATGGCTACACCTTC. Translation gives CASSPDRVRHYGYTF. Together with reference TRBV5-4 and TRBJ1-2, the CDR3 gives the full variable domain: ETGVTQSPTHLIKTRGQQVTLRCSSQSGHNTVSWYQQALGQGPQFIFQYYREEENGRGNFPPRFSGLQFPNYSSELNVNALELDDSALYLCASSPDRVRHYGYTFGSGTRLTVV.

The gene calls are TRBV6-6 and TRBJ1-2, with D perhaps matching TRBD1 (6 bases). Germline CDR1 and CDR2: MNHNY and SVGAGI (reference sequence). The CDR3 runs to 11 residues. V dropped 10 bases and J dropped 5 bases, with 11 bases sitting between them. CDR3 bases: TGTGCCAACGGAGGGGGATATGGCTACACCTTC. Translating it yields CANGGGYGYTF.

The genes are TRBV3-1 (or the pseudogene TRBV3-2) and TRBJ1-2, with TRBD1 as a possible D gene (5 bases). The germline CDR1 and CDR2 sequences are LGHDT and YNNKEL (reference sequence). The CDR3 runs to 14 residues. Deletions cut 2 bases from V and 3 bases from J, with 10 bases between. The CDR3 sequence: CASSQRGTHYGYTF. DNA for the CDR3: TGTGCCAGCAGCCAACGAGGGACGCACTATGGCTACACCTTC.

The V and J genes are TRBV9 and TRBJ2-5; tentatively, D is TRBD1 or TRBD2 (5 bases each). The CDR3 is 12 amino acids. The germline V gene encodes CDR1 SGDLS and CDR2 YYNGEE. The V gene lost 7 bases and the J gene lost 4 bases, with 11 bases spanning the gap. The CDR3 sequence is CASSGTTETQYF. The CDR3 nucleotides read TGTGCCAGCTCCGGGACCACAGAGACCCAGTACTTC.

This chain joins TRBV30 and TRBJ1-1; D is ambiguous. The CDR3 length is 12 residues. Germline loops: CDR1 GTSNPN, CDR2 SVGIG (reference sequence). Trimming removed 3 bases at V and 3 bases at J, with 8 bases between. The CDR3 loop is CAWRGQYTEAFF. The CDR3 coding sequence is TGTGCCTGGAGAGGGCAGTACACTGAAGCTTTCTTT.

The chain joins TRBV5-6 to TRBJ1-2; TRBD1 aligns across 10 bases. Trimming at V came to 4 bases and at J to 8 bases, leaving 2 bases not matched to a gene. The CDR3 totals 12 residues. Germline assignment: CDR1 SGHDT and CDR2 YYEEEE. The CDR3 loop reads CASSGDRGGYTF. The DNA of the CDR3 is TGTGCCAGCAGCGGGGACAGGGGAGGCTACACCTTC.

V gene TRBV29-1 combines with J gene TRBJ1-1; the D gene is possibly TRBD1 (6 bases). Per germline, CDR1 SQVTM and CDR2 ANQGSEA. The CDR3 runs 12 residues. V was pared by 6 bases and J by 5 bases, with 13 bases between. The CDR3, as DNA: TGCAGCGTCTGGGGGGCGCAGACTGAAGCTTTCTTT. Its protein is CSVWGAQTEAFF.

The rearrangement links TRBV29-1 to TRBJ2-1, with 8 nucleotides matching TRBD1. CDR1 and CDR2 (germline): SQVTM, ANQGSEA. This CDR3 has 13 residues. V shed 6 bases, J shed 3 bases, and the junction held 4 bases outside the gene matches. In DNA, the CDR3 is TGCAGCGTGACAGGGGCTATCTACAATGAGCAGTTCTTC. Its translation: CSVTGAIYNEQFF.

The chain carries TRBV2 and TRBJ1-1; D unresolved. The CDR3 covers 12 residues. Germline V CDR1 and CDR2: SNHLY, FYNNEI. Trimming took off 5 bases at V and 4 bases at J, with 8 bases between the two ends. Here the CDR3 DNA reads TGTGCCAGCAGTTACACGAGCACTGAAGCTTTCTTT. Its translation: CASSYTSTEAFF.

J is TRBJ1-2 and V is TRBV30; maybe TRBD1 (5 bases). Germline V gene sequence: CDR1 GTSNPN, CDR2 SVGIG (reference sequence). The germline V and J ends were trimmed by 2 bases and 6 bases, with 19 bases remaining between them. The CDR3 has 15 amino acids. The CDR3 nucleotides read TGTGCCTGGAGTCTTCAGACAGTCGGGGCCAATGGCTACACCTTC. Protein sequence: CAWSLQTVGANGYTF.

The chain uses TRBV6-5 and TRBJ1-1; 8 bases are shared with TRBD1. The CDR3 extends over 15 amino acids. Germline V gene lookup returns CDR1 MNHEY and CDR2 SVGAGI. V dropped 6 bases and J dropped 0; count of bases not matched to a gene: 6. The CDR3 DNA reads TGTGCCAGCAGGGACAGGGCCCACATGAACACTGAAGCTTTCTTT. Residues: CASRDRAHMNTEAFF.

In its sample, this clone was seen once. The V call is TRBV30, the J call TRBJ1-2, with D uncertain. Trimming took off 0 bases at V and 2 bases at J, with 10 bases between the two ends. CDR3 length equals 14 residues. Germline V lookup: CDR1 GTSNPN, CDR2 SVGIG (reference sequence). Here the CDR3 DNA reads TGTGCCTGGAGTGTACTGACTGCAAACTATGGCTACACCTTC. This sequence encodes CAWSVLTANYGYTF.

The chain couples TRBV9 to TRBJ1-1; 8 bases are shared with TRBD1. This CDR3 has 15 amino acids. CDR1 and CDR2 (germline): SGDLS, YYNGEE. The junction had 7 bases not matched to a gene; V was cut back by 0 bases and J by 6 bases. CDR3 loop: CASSVADRVGAEAFF. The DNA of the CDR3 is TGTGCCAGCAGCGTAGCGGACAGGGTGGGCGCTGAAGCTTTCTTT.

The DNA of the CDR3 is TGTGCCAGCAGCTTAATTGGGACAGGGGAGGTTGGGCAGTACTTC. As protein: CASSLIGTGEVGQYF. The chain carries TRBV7-8 and TRBJ2-7, with TRBD1 matching 10 bases. CDR1 SGHVS and CDR2 FQNEAQ come from the germline V gene. The CDR3 runs to 15 residues. V shed 2 bases, J shed 9 bases, and the junction held 10 bases outside the gene matches.

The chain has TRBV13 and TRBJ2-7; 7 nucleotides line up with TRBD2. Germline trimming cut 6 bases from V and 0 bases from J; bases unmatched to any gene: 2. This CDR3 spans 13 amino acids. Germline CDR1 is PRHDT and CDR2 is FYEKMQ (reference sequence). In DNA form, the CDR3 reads TGTGCCAGCAGGCGACTAGCCTCCTACGAGCAGTACTTC. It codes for CASRRLASYEQYF.

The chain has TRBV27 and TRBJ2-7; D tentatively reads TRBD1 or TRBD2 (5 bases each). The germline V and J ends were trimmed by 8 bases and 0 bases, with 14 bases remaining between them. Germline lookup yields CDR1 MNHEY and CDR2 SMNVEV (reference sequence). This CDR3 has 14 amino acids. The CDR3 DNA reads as TGTGCCAGCCGAGGGGACCCCAGCTCCTACGAGCAGTACTTC. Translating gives CASRGDPSSYEQYF.

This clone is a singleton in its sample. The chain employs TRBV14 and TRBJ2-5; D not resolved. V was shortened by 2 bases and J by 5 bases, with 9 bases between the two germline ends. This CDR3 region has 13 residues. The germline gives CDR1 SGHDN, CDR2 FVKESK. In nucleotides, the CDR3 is TGTGCCAGCAGCCAAAGGGTGGGGGAGACCCAGTACTTC. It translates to CASSQRVGETQYF.